The 29 T cell receptor beta chains below come from one sample, sequenced in a study of T cells in Graves' hyperthyroidism and ophthalmopathy. Amplification of TCR beta CDR3 regions used RNA as the template. Researchers ran a first-round RT-PCR on the TCR CDR3 using the HTBI primer set. Via MiXCR, TCRdb re-called the multiplex PCR reads, giving one row per CDR3 protein. Of 300,000 to 450,000 distinct CDR3 sequences detected, 14% appear once; the ten largest clones hold about 20%. The material sequenced was blood. The source is a woman under 40 with Graves' ophthalmopathy.

This clonotype occurred many times. The V call is TRBV10-1, the J call TRBJ1-1; weak D call: TRBD1 (6 bases). The ends were cut back, 2 bases at V and 1 base at J, with 11 bases in the middle. The CDR3 loop spans 15 amino acids. Germline values: CDR1 WNHNN, CDR2 SYGVQD (reference sequence). The CDR3 bases are TGCGCCAGCAGTGAGACAAGGACAGAGAACACTGAAGCTTTCTTT. Protein product: CASSETRTENTEAFF.

This clonotype was detected ten times or more. V is TRBV7-8 and J is TRBJ1-2; maybe TRBD1 (5 bases). Deletions cut 0 bases from V and 0 bases from J, with 5 bases between. Per germline, CDR1 SGHVS and CDR2 FQNEAQ. This CDR3 contains 14 residues. The CDR3 nucleotides read TGTGCCAGCAGCTTAGCGGGGGCTAACTATGGCTACACCTTC. This codes for CASSLAGANYGYTF.

This rearrangement joins TRBV6-1 to TRBJ2-7; D perhaps matches TRBD2 (6 bases). The CDR3 has 12 amino acids. With 7 bases removed from V and 7 bases from J, the gap between germline ends came to 14 bases. Germline CDR1 reads MNHNS; CDR2 reads SASEGT. The CDR3 spells CASTPGEGEQYF. The CDR3 DNA follows: TGTGCCAGCACCCCGGGGGAAGGGGAGCAGTACTTC.

The chain employs TRBV20-1 and TRBJ1-5; tentative D call: TRBD1 (6 bases). The germline V and J ends were trimmed by 0 bases and 4 bases, with 16 bases remaining between them. The CDR3 is 16 amino acids. CDR1 DFQATT and CDR2 SNEGSKA come from the germline V gene (reference sequence). CDR3: CSARETGARQNQPQHF. The DNA of the CDR3 is TGCAGTGCTAGAGAGACAGGCGCCAGACAGAATCAGCCCCAGCATTTT.

The rearrangement links TRBV27 to TRBJ1-2; no clear D. With 6 bases removed from V and 8 bases from J, the gap between germline ends came to 22 bases. The CDR3 has 15 residues. The germline gives CDR1 MNHEY, CDR2 SMNVEV (reference sequence). CDR3 sequence: CASSPGRRNLLGYTF. DNA for the CDR3: TGTGCCAGCAGCCCCGGGCGACGTAACCTCCTCGGCTACACCTTC.

This clonotype showed up just a few times. The V and J genes are TRBV6-1 and TRBJ2-2, with 12 bases lining up with TRBD2. V shed 8 bases and J 5 bases; nucleotides not matched to a gene: 9. This CDR3 has 16 residues. Germline assignment: CDR1 MNHNS and CDR2 SASEGT. CDR3 protein: CASFLPLAGGTGELFF. CDR3 DNA sequence: TGTGCCAGCTTTTTACCCCTAGCGGGGGGGACCGGGGAGCTGTTTTTT.

In its sample, this clonotype was seen many times. The V and J genes are TRBV6-1 and TRBJ2-5, with 8 bases identical to TRBD1. V was pared by 6 bases and J by 3 bases, with 3 bases of the junction left unmatched. In germline, CDR1 is MNHNS, CDR2 SASEGT. The CDR3 consists of 13 residues. The DNA for the CDR3 is TGTGCCAGCAGCTGGACAGGGAAAGAGACCCAGTACTTC. This codes for CASSWTGKETQYF.

This clonotype was seen repeatedly, ten times or more. The gene calls are TRBV18 and TRBJ1-1; unclear D gene. This CDR3 is built from 14 residues. Germline V CDR1 and CDR2: KGHSH, LQKENI. V dropped 0 bases and J dropped 2 bases, with 7 bases sitting between them. The chain's CDR3 is CASSPPNRNTEAFF. The CDR3 nucleotides are TGTGCCAGCTCACCACCTAACAGAAACACTGAAGCTTTCTTT.

This clonotype was counted at least ten times. The chain joins TRBV6-1 to TRBJ2-1, with D possibly matching TRBD1 (5 bases). Per the germline V gene, CDR1 is MNHNS and CDR2 is SASEGT. The CDR3 is 12 amino acids. V shed 4 bases and J shed 9 bases, with 10 bases lying between them. The CDR3 reads CASSVGQGEQFF. The CDR3 bases are TGTGCCAGCAGTGTTGGCCAGGGTGAGCAGTTCTTC.

This clonotype was counted ten times or more. V is TRBV28 and J is TRBJ2-5; perhaps TRBD1 as D (6 bases). Trimming cost V 4 bases and J 9 bases, with 18 bases left between them. Germline loops: CDR1 MDHEN, CDR2 SYDVKM. The CDR3 has 14 amino acids. This chain's CDR3 is CASSSSGQIISQYF. For the CDR3, the DNA is TGTGCCAGCAGTTCTTCCGGACAGATAATATCCCAGTACTTC.

This clonotype was detected ten times or more. The V and J genes are TRBV28 and TRBJ1-2; D is unclear. V lost 4 bases to trimming and J lost 5 bases, with 5 bases between them. Looked up from germline, CDR1 is MDHEN and CDR2 is SYDVKM. The CDR3 has 11 residues. CDR3 residues: CASSYPYGYTF. The CDR3 DNA reads TGTGCCAGCAGTTACCCATATGGCTACACCTTC.

This clonotype was recorded at least ten times. The chain employs TRBV28 and TRBJ2-7; 7 positions match TRBD1. The germline V gene has CDR1 MDHEN and CDR2 SYDVKM. After removal of 8 bases from V and 6 bases from J, the junction contained 10 bases not matched to a gene. The CDR3 covers 13 residues. CDR3 sequence reads: CASLRQGRGEQYF. The DNA of the CDR3 is TGTGCCAGCTTGCGACAGGGAAGGGGCGAGCAGTACTTC.

This clonotype was seen at least ten times. CDR3: CASSLELGATEAFF. The CDR3 nucleotides are TGTGCCAGCAGCTTAGAGCTAGGGGCCACTGAAGCTTTCTTT. The chain employs TRBV7-2 and TRBJ1-1; D possibly corresponds to TRBD1 (5 bases). Germline V gene data show CDR1 as SGHTA and CDR2 as FQGNSA. The CDR3 covers 14 residues. V was shortened by 1 base and J by 4 bases, with 10 bases between the two germline ends.

The table lists this clonotype with a few counts. The chain uses TRBV10-3 and TRBJ1-5; maybe TRBD1 (5 bases). The V gene's germline CDR1 is ENHRY and CDR2 SYGVKD. This CDR3 region has 14 residues. V was trimmed by 6 bases and J by 3 bases, leaving 12 bases between them. The CDR3 DNA is TGTGCCATCAGGGCCCAGGGTTACAATCAGCCCCAGCATTTT. This gives the protein CAIRAQGYNQPQHF.

This clonotype was detected many times. The chain links TRBV5-1 to TRBJ2-7; 12 bases align to TRBD1. The CDR3 spans 15 residues. The J segment lost 3 bases and the V segment lost 4 bases, leaving 5 bases of the junction unmatched. Germline V gene lookup returns CDR1 SGHRS and CDR2 YFSETQ. The CDR3 sequence: CASSRGTGGGYEQYF. As DNA, the CDR3 is TGCGCCAGCAGCCGGGGGACAGGGGGCGGCTACGAGCAGTACTTC.

This clonotype occurred a few times. The CDR3 region is CATSELARQGATDTQYF. In nucleotides, the CDR3 is TGTGCCACCAGTGAGCTTGCGAGACAGGGGGCAACAGATACGCAGTATTTT. The rearrangement joins TRBV24-1 to TRBJ2-3; 10 nucleotides line up with TRBD1. With 4 bases clipped from V and 3 bases from J, the junction kept 9 bases outside the gene matches. The germline gives CDR1 KGHDR, CDR2 SFDVKD. CDR3 length: 17 amino acids.

Many counts were recorded for this clonotype. The chain links TRBV6-5 to TRBJ1-1, with unresolved D. The V end was cut by 0 bases, the J end by 1 base, with 15 bases between. The CDR3 runs 17 residues. Per germline, CDR1 MNHEY and CDR2 SVGAGI. The CDR3, as DNA: TGTGCCAGCAGTTACTCGTTCGTGTTGGGGAAGAACACTGAAGCTTTCTTT. This gives the protein CASSYSFVLGKNTEAFF.

This clonotype was detected only a few times. CDR3 DNA: TGTGCCAGCAGTGAAGGACAGGGCTATAATTCACCCCTCCACTTT. Its translation: CASSEGQGYNSPLHF. The chain uses TRBV2 and TRBJ1-6; 7 nucleotides match TRBD1. The CDR3 is 15 residues long. The J segment lost 3 bases and the V segment lost 1 base, leaving 0 bases of the junction unmatched. Germline loops: CDR1 SNHLY, CDR2 FYNNEI.

This clonotype was detected only a few times. The rearrangement links TRBV20-1 to TRBJ1-1; a weak D match, TRBD1 (5 bases). Trimming pared 3 bases from V and 4 bases from J, leaving 12 bases between. CDR3 size: 13 residues. In germline, CDR1 is DFQATT, CDR2 SNEGSKA (reference sequence). CDR3 region: CSASRALGTEAFF. DNA for the CDR3: TGCAGTGCTAGCAGGGCGCTCGGCACTGAAGCTTTCTTT.

The V call is TRBV2, the J call TRBJ2-1, with D hard to call. Trimming took 6 bases from V and 2 from J, leaving 14 bases between them. The CDR3 loop spans 15 amino acids. Germline assignment: CDR1 SNHLY and CDR2 FYNNEI. The DNA for the CDR3 is TGTGCCAGCAGGTTGACTTCGAGTCCCTACAATGAGCAGTTCTTC. Amino acids: CASRLTSSPYNEQFF.

About this clonotype itself: The junction departs from the called germline gene at one end, perhaps through a read error. This chain connects TRBV4-2 to TRBJ2-2; 7 bases are shared with TRBD1. This CDR3 is 15 amino acids long. The germline gives CDR1 LGHNA, CDR2 YNFKEQ. CDR3: CASSQERGRTGELVF. CDR3 in DNA: TGTGCCAGCAGCCAAGAGAGGGGGCGTACCGGGGAGCTGGTTTTT.

This clonotype has a count of ten or more. CDR3 in amino acids: CASGWSTGPPDTQYF. The CDR3 DNA follows: TGTGCTAGTGGTTGGTCGACAGGTCCCCCAGATACGCAGTATTTT. The chain couples TRBV12-5 to TRBJ2-3; D perhaps matches TRBD1 (6 bases). Germline V gene sequence: CDR1 LGHNT, CDR2 FRNRAP. Trimming took 4 bases from V and 4 from J, leaving 15 bases between them. The CDR3 is made up of 15 amino acids.

J is TRBJ1-2 and V is TRBV10-3, with D perhaps matching TRBD1 (5 bases). This CDR3 spans 14 amino acids. In germline, CDR1 is ENHRY, CDR2 SYGVKD. With 6 bases removed from V and 0 bases from J, the gap between germline ends came to 11 bases. The CDR3 DNA reads as TGTGCCATCAGGTCGGGGGACTCTAACTATGGCTACACCTTC. This sequence encodes CAIRSGDSNYGYTF.

This clonotype has at least ten counts. The rearrangement links TRBV20-1 to TRBJ1-1, with D uncertain. This CDR3 region has 12 residues. Germline assignment: CDR1 DFQATT and CDR2 SNEGSKA (reference sequence). The CDR3 sequence: CRVRRMNTEAFF. The CDR3 coding sequence is TGCAGAGTCAGACGTATGAACACTGAAGCTTTCTTT.

This clonotype was recorded many times. The chain uses TRBV7-2 and TRBJ2-2; 10 nucleotides line up with TRBD1. The germline CDR1 and CDR2 sequences are SGHTA and FQGNSA. The J segment lost 5 bases and the V segment lost 7 bases, leaving 4 bases of the junction unmatched. The CDR3 has 14 amino acids. This CDR3 is CASTRQGATGELFF. In DNA, the CDR3 is TGTGCCAGCACCAGACAGGGGGCGACCGGGGAGCTGTTTTTT.

In its sample, this clonotype was seen many times. The chain has TRBV7-3 and TRBJ1-1, with TRBD1 identical over 7 bases. The CDR3 totals 16 residues. CDR1 SGHTA and CDR2 FQGTGA come from the germline V gene. The V and J ends lost 4 bases and 4 bases, in that order; junction bases with no gene match: 12. CDR3 region: CASSSNPGQAGTEAFF. CDR3 nucleotide sequence: TGTGCCAGCAGCTCTAACCCAGGACAGGCGGGCACTGAAGCTTTCTTT.

This clonotype has at least ten counts. The chain recombines TRBV14 with TRBJ2-1; TRBD2 might be the D (6 bases). The V gene lost 1 base and the J gene lost 7 bases, with 11 bases spanning the gap. There are 14 residues in the CDR3. Per germline, CDR1 SGHDN and CDR2 FVKESK. The CDR3 sequence: CASSQVGTSNEQFF. CDR3 nucleotides: TGTGCCAGCAGCCAAGTTGGGACTTCTAATGAGCAGTTCTTC. Supplemented by reference TRBV14 and TRBJ2-1, the full variable domain reads EAGVTQFPSHSVIEKGQTVTLRCDPISGHDNLYWYRRVMGKEIKFLLHFVKESKQDESGMPNNRFLAERTGGTYSTLKVQPAELEDSGVYFCASSQVGTSNEQFFGPGTRLTVL.

The chain is built from TRBV11-2 and TRBJ1-1; TRBD1 agrees at 9 bases. CDR3 length: 15 amino acids. Looked up from germline, CDR1 is SGHAT and CDR2 is FQNNGV. Trimming cost V 5 bases and J 5 bases; bases outside gene matches: 9. CDR3 loop: CASSVGTGPGTEAFF. CDR3 sequence (DNA): TGTGCCAGCAGCGTAGGGACAGGGCCGGGAACTGAAGCTTTCTTT.

This chain links TRBV20-1 with TRBJ1-1; D perhaps matches TRBD1 (5 bases). The CDR3 contains 13 residues. Per the germline V gene, CDR1 is DFQATT and CDR2 is SNEGSKA (reference sequence). Trimming pared 5 bases from V and 1 base from J, leaving 11 bases between. The CDR3 loop reads CSAAGGGNTEAFF. In nucleotides, the CDR3 is TGCAGTGCTGCGGGGGGGGGGAACACTGAAGCTTTCTTT.